The entry that follows covers one T cell receptor beta chain sequence. TCRdb reprocessed the 5' RACE reads and reports one entry per CDR3 protein, with no DNA. This table holds around 380,000 distinct CDR3 sequences. This CDR3 region has 15 residues. This sample stems from a study of T cells expressing NK-cell markers. Whole-study context: Underlying the TCR beta repertoires were sorted CD3+CD56+NKG2C+, CD3+CD56+NKG2C- and CD3+CD56-NKG2C+ T cells. HCMV seropositivity marked most of the eight sequenced donors; one was seronegative.

The sample comprised blood T cells: a sorted CD56 or NKG2C T cell subset, CD4+ or CD8+ T cells, or bulk PBMC T cells (not recorded which). The rearrangement links TRBV12-3 or TRBV12-4 to TRBJ2-1; TCRdb outputs TRBD2, but without DNA this stays unchecked. The sequence was collected from a woman aged 45-65 years in good health. CDR3 amino acids: CASSLSQREVDEQFF.